These 7 T cell receptor beta chains share one sample of origin, sequenced in a study of OX40 agonist ivuxolimab in advanced cancers. Libraries were built with the immunoSEQ multiplex PCR assay. Not all clones reach the TCRdb copy of this immuneACCESS table, which keeps in-frame sequences only. Checked studies attribute under half of the gap to unresolved V genes and leave the rest unexplained. This sample lists about 47,000 clones; 86% were detected once. 30% to 45% of the sample lies in the top ten. This sample comprised CD4+ or CD8+ T cells sorted from blood, obtained in a trial of the OX40 agonist ivuxolimab. These TCRs come from an adult with an advanced solid tumor such as melanoma, head and neck, liver or kidney cancer.

The rearrangement joins TRBV6-4 to TRBJ1-2; 10 nucleotides line up with TRBD1. The germline gives CDR1 MRHNA, CDR2 SNTAGT. Trimming at V came to 6 bases and at J to 4 bases, leaving 5 bases not matched to a gene. The CDR3 runs to 14 residues. In nucleotides, the CDR3 is TGTGCCAGCAGGGGGACAGGGGCCATCTATGGCTACACCTTC. Its protein product is CASRGTGAIYGYTF.

CDR3 loop: CASSLGGLEETQYF. The CDR3, as DNA: TGTGCCAGCAGCTTAGGGGGACTCGAAGAGACCCAGTACTTC. The V gene is TRBV7-3, the J gene TRBJ2-5; tentative D call: TRBD2 (6 bases). The CDR3 is 14 residues long. The V gene's germline CDR1 is SGHTA and CDR2 FQGTGA. Trimming took 2 bases from V and 3 from J, leaving 10 bases between them.

The J gene is TRBJ2-7, the V gene TRBV7-2; D may be TRBD1 (5 bases). The CDR3 loop spans 13 amino acids. The germline V gene has CDR1 SGHTA and CDR2 FQGNSA. Trimming cost V 5 bases and J 0 bases, with 8 bases left between them. CDR3 in amino acids: CASSQGNSYEQYF. In nucleotides, the CDR3 is TGTGCCAGCAGCCAGGGCAACTCCTACGAGCAGTACTTC.

The V and J genes are TRBV6-1 and TRBJ1-4, with TRBD1 identical over 7 bases. V was clipped by 7 bases and J by 2 bases; unmatched bases: 7. The germline V gene encodes CDR1 MNHNS and CDR2 SASEGT. This CDR3 is 15 amino acids long. This chain's CDR3 is CASNRGQATNEKLFF. Here the CDR3 DNA reads TGTGCCAGCAATCGTGGACAGGCCACTAATGAAAAACTGTTTTTT.

The chain employs TRBV10-2 and TRBJ2-2; D gene ambiguous. CDR1 is WSHSY, CDR2 SAAADI, per germline. CDR3 size: 14 residues. V lost 7 bases and J 5 bases, leaving 14 bases between the germline ends. Written as DNA, the CDR3 is TGCGCCAGCACCCGACCCGGGCCAACCGGGGAGCTGTTTTTT. Amino acids: CASTRPGPTGELFF.

This chain joins TRBV4-1 and TRBJ2-7; 9 bases are shared with TRBD2. From germline, CDR1 is MGHRA and CDR2 YSYEKL. The V segment lost 1 base and the J segment 2 bases; nucleotides outside the gene matches: 3. The CDR3 contains 15 residues. The CDR3 region is CASSQGLAGPYEQYF. CDR3 DNA sequence: TGCGCCAGCAGCCAAGGGCTAGCGGGACCCTACGAGCAGTACTTC.

This rearrangement joins TRBV6-1 to TRBJ2-7; a weak D match, TRBD2 (7 bases). The V gene's germline CDR1 is MNHNS and CDR2 SASEGT. This CDR3 has 15 amino acids. V lost 1 base and J lost 2, with 12 bases in between. The CDR3 sequence: CASSEVVGGPYEQYF. DNA of the CDR3: TGTGCCAGCAGTGAAGTAGTGGGGGGGCCCTACGAGCAGTACTTC.